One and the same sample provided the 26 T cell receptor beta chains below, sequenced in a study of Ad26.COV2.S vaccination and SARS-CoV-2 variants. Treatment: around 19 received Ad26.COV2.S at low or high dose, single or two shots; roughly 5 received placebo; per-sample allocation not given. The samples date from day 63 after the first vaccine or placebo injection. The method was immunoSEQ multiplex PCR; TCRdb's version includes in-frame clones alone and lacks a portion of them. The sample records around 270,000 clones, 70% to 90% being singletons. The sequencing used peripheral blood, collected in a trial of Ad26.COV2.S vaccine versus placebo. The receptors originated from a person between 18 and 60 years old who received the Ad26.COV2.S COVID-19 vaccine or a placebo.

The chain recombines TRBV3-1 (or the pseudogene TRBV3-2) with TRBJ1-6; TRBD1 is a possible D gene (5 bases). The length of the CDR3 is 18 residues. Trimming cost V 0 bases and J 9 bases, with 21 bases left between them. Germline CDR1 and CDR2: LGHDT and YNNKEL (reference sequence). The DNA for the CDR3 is TGTGCCAGCAGCCAAGAAATGTCTCCGGGCCAAAGGGGTTCACCCCTCCACTTT. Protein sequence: CASSQEMSPGQRGSPLHF.

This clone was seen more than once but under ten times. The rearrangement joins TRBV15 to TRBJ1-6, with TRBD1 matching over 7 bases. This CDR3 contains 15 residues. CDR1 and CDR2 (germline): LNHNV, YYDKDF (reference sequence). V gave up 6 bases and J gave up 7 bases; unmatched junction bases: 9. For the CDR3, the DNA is TGTGCCACCAGAATAGGGGGCGAGTGGAATTCACCCCTCCACTTT. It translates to CATRIGGEWNSPLHF.

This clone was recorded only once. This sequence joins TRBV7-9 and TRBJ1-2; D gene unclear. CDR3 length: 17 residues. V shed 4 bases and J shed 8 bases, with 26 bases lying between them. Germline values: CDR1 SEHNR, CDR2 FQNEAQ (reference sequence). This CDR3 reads CASSSGRQQDLSQGYTF. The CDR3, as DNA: TGTGCCAGCAGCTCTGGAAGGCAACAAGATCTCTCACAAGGCTACACCTTC.

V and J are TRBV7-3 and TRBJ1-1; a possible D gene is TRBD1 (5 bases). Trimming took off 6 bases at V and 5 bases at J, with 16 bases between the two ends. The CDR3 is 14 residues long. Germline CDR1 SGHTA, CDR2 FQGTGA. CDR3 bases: TGTGCCAGCAGTCCAAGGGGCGGGACGACTGAAGCTTTCTTT. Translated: CASSPRGGTTEAFF. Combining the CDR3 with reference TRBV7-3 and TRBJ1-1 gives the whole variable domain GAGVSQTPSNKVTEKGKYVELRCDPISGHTALYWYRQSLGQGPEFLIYFQGTGAADDSGLPNDRFFAVRPEGSVSTLKIQRTERGDSAVYLCASSPRGGTTEAFFGQGTRLTVV.

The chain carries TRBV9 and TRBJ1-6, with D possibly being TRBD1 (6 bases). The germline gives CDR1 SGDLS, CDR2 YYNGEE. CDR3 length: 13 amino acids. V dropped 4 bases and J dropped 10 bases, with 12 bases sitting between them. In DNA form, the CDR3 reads TGTGCCAGCAGCTTTAGACAGGAGTCACCCCTCCACTTT. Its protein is CASSFRQESPLHF.

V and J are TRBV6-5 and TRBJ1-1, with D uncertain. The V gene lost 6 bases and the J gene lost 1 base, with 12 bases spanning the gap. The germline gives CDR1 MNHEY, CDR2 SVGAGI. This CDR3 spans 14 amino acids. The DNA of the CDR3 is TGTGCCAGCAGGAAAGGCACCACGAACACTGAAGCTTTCTTT. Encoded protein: CASRKGTTNTEAFF.

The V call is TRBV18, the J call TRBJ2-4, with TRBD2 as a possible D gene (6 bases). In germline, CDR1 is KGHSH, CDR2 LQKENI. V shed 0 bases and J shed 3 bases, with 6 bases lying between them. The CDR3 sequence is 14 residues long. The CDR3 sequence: CASSPPRGKNIQYF. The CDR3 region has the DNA TGTGCCAGCTCACCACCGCGGGGCAAAAACATTCAGTACTTC.

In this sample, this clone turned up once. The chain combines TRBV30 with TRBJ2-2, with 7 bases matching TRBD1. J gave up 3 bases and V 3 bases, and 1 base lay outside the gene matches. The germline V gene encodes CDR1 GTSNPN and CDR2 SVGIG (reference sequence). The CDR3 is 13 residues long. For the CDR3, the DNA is TGTGCCTGGAGAGGGGGCCACACCGGGGAGCTGTTTTTT. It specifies CAWRGGHTGELFF.

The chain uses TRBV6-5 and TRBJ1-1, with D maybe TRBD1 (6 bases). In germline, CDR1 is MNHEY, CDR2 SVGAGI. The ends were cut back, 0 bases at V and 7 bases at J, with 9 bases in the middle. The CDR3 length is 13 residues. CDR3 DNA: TGTGCCAGCAGTTACTCCCCAGGGGTTGAAGCTTTCTTT. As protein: CASSYSPGVEAFF.

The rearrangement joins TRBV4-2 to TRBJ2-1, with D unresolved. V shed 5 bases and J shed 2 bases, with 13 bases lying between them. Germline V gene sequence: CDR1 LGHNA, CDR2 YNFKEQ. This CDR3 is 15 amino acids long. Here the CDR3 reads CASSSWIGPYNEQFF. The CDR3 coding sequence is TGTGCCAGCAGCTCCTGGATCGGGCCCTACAATGAGCAGTTCTTC.

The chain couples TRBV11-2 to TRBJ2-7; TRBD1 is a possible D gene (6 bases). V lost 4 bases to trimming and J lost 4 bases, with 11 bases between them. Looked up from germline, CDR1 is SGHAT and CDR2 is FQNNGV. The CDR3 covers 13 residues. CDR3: CASSSLQGYEQYF. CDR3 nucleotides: TGTGCCAGCAGCTCCCTACAGGGTTACGAGCAGTACTTC.

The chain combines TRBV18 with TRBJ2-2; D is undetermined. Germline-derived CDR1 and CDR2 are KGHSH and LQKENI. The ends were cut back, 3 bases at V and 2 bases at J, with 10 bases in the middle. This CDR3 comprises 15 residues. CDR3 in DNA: TGTGCCAGCTCACCTATCCTTCCCAACACCGGGGAGCTGTTTTTT. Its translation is CASSPILPNTGELFF.

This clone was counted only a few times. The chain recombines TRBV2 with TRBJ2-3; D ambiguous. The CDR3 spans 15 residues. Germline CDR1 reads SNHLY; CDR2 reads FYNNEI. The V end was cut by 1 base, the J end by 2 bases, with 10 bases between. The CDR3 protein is CASSEDQAPTDTQYF. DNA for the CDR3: TGTGCCAGCAGTGAAGATCAGGCCCCCACAGATACGCAGTATTTT.

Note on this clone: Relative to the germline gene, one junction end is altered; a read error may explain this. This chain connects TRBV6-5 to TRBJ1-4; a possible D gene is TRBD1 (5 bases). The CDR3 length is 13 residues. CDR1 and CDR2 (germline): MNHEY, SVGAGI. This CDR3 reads CASSAGAPEEEEF. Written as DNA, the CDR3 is TGTGCCAGCAGCGCCGGGGCGCCAGAGGAAGAGGAGTTT.

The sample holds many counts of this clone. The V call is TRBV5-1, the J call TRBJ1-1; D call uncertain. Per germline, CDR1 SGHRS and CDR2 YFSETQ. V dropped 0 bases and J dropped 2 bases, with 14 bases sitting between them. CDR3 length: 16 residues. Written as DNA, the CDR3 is TGCGCCAGCAGCTTGGGGATCGGGCAGACAAACACTGAAGCTTTCTTT. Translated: CASSLGIGQTNTEAFF.

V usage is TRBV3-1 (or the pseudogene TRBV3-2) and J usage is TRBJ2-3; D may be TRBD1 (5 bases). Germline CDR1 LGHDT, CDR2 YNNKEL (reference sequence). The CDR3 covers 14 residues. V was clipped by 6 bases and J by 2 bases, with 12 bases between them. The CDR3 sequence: CASSKGQYTDTQYF. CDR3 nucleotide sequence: TGTGCCAGCAGTAAGGGGCAGTACACAGATACGCAGTATTTT.

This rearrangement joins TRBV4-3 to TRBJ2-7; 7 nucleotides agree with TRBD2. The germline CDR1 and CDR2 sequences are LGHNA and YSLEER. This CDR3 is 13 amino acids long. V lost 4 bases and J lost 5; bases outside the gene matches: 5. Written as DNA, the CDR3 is TGCGCCAGCAGCCTGCGGGGGACCCACGAGCAGTACTTC. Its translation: CASSLRGTHEQYF.

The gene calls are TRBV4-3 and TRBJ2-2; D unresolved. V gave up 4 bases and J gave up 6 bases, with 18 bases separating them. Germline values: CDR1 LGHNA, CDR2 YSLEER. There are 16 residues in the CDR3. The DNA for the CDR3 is TGCGCCAGCAGCCGGGCCGGGTCTCTAAGTGCCGGGGAGCTGTTTTTT. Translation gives CASSRAGSLSAGELFF.

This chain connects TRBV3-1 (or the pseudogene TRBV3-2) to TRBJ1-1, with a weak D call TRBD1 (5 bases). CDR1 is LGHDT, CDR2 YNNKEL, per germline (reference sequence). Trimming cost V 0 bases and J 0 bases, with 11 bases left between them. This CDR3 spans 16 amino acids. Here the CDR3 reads CASSQDYGTVNTEAFF. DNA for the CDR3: TGTGCCAGCAGCCAAGATTACGGGACGGTGAACACTGAAGCTTTCTTT.

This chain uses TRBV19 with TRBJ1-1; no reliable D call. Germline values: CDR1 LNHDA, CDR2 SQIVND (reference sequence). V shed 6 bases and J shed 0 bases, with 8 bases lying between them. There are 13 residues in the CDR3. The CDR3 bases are TGTGCCAGTAGCGGACCGTTGAACACTGAAGCTTTCTTT. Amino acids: CASSGPLNTEAFF.

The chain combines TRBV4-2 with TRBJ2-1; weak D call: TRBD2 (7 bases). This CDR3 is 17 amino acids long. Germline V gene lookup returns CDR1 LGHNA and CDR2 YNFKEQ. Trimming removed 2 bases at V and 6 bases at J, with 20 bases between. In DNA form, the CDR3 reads TGTGCCAGCAGCCAACCCCTTAAGGGGGAGGGCCGCAATGAGCAGTTCTTC. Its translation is CASSQPLKGEGRNEQFF.

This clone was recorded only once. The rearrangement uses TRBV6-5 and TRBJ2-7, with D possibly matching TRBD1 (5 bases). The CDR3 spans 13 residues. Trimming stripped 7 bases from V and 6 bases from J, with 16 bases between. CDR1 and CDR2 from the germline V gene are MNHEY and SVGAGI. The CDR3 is CASNNNRPAEQYV. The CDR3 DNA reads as TGTGCCAGCAATAACAACAGGCCGGCCGAGCAGTACGTC.

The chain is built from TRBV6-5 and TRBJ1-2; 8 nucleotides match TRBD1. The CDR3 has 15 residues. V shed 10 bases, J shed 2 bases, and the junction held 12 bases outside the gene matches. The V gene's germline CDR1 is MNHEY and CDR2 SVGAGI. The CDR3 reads CATAERRTGNYGYTF. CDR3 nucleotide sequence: TGTGCCACCGCAGAAAGACGGACAGGGAACTATGGCTACACCTTC.

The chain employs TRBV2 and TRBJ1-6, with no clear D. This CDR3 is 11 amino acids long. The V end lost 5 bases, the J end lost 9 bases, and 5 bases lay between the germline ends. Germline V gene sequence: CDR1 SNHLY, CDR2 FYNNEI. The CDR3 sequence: CASSSPSPLHF. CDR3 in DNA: TGTGCCAGCAGTTCCCCTTCACCCCTCCACTTT.

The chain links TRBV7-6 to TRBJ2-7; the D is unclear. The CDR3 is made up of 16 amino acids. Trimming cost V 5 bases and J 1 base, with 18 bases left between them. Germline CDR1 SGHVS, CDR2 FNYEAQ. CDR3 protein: CASSPSVGIRSYEQYF. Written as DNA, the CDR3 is TGTGCCAGCAGCCCGTCAGTTGGGATTAGGTCCTACGAGCAGTACTTC.

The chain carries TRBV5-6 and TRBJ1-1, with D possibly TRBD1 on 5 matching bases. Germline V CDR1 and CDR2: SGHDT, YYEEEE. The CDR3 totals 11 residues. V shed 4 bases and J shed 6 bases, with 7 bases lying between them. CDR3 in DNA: TGTGCCAGCAGCGTGGGGGCTGAAGCTTTCTTT. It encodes CASSVGAEAFF.